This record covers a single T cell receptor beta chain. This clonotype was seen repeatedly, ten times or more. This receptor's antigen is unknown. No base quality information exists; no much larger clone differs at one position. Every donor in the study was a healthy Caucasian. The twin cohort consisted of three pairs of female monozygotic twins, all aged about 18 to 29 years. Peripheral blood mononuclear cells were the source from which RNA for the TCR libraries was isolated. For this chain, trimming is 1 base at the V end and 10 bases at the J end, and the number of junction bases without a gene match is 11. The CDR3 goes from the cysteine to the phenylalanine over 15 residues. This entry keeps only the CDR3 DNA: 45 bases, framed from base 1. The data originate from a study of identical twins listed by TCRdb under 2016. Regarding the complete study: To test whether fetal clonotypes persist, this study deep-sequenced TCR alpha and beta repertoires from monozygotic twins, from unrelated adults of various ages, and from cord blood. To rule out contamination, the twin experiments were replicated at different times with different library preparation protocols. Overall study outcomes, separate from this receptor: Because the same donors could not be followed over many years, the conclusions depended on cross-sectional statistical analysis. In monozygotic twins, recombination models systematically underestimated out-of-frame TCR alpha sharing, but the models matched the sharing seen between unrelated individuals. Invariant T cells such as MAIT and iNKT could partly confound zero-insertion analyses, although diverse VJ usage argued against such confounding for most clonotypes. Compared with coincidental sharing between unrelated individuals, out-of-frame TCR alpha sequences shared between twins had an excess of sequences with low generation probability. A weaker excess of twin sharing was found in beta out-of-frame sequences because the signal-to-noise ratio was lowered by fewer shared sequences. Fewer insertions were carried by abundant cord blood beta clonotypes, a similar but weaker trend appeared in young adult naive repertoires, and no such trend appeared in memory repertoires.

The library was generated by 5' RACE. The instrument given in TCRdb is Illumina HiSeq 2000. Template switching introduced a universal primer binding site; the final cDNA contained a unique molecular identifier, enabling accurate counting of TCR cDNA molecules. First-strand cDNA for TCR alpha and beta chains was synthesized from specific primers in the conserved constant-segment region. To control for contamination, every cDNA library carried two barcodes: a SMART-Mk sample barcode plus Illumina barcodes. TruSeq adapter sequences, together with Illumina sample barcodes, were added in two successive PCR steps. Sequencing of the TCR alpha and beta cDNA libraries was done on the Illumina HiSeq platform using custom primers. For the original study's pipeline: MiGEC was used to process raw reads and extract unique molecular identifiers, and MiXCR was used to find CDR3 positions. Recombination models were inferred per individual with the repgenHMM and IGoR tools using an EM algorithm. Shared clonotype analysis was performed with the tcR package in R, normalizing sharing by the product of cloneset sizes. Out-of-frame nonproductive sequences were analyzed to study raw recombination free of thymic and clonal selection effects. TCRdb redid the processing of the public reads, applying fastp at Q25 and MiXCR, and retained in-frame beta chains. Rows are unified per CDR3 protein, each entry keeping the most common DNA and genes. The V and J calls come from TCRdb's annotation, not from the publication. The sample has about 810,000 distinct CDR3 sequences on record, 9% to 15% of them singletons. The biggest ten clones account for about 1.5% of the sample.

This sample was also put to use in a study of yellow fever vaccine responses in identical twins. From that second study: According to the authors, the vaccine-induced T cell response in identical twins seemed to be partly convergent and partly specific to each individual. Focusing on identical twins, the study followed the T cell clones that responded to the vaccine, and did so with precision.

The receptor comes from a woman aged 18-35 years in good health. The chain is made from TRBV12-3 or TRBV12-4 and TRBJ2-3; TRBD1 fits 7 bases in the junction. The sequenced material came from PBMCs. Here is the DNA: TGTGCCAGCAGTTTAGTCGGAACAGGGGCTCGTGCGCAGTATTTT. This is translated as CASSLVGTGARAQYF.